This T cell receptor beta chain was identified during a study of T cell responses to AZD1222 COVID-19 vaccine. The protocol was immunoSEQ multiplex PCR, while the TCRdb copy is restricted to in-frame clones and leaves out a portion. The sample has around 100,000 clones, around 88% seen once; the top ten hold roughly 6.7%. This sequence was found in an adult who received the AZD1222 COVID-19 vaccine. The specimen comprised peripheral blood, sampled 28 days after the second AZD1222 dose.

The CDR3 spells CASSRDRVSEQYF. CDR3 bases: TGTGCCAGCAGCCGGGACAGGGTTTCCGAGCAGTACTTC. The gene calls are TRBV25-1 and TRBJ2-7, with 9 bases aligning to TRBD1. V dropped 6 bases and J dropped 6; count of bases not matched to a gene: 6. CDR1 is MGHDK and CDR2 is SYGVNS in the germline V gene. The CDR3 loop spans 13 amino acids.